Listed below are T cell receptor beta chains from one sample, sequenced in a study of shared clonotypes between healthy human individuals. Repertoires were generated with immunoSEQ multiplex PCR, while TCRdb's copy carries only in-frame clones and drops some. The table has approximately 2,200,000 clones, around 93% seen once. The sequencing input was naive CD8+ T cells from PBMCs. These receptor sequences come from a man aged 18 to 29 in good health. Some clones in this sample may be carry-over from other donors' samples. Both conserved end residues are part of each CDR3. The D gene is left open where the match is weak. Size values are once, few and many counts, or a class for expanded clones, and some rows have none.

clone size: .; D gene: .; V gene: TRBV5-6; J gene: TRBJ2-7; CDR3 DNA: TGTGCCAGCAGCCGAGGATCCTACGAGCAGTACTTC; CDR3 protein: CASSRGSYEQYF
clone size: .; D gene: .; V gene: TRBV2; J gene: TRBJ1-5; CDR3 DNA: TGTGCCAGCAGTCTATTCCCAGGGGGCAATCAGCCCCAGCATTTT; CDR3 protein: CASSLFPGGNQPQHF
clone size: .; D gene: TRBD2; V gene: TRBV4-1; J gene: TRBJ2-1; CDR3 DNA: TGCGCCAGCAGCCAAGACCCTAGCGGAATCTACAATGAGCAGTTCTTC; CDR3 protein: CASSQDPSGIYNEQFF
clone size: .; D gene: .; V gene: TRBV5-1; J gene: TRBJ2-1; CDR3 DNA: TGCGCCAGCAGCTTGGGTGCACAGCCTTACAATGAGCAGTTCTTC; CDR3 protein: CASSLGAQPYNEQFF
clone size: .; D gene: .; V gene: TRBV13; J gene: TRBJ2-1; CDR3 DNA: TGTGCCAGCAGCTCGTCCGGGACCCACGGGCTCTTC; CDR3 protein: CASSSSGTHGLF
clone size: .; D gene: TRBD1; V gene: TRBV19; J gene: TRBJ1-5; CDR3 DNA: TGTGCCAGTAGTTGGGGACAGGGGTTGAGTCAGCCCCAGCATTTT; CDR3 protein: CASSWGQGLSQPQHF
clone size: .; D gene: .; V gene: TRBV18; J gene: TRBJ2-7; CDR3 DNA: TGTGCCAGCTCACCAAGCGGACGATCCTACGAGCAGTACTTC; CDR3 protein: CASSPSGRSYEQYF
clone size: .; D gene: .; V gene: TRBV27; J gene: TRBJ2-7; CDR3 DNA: TGTGCCAGCAGCAAATGGACAGAGAACTACGAGCAGTACTTC; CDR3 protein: CASSKWTENYEQYF
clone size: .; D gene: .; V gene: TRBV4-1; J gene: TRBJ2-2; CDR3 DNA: TGCGCCAGCAGCCAAGTGGGGGGCGGGGAGCTGTTTTTT; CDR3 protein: CASSQVGGGELFF
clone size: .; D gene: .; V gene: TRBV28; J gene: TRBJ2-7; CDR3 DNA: TGTGCCAGCGGAACAGGGAGCTCCTACGAGCAGTACTTC; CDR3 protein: CASGTGSSYEQYF
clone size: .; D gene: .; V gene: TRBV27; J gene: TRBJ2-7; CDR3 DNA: TGTGCCAGCAGTCCCGGAGGCTACGAGCAGTACTTC; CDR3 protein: CASSPGGYEQYF
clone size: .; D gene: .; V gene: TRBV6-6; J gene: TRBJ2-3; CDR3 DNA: TGTGCCAGCGTCCGCGGCAGGGGCACAGATACGCAGTATTTT; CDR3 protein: CASVRGRGTDTQYF
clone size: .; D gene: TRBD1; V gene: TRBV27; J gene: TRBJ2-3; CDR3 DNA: TGTGCCAGCAGTTTCGGGACAGGGAAGCAAGATACGCAGTATTTT; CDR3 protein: CASSFGTGKQDTQYF
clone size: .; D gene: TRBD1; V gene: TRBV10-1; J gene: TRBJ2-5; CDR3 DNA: TGCGCCAGCAGCCTGGGAACAGGGGGCCCTGAGACCCAGTACTTC; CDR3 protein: CASSLGTGGPETQYF
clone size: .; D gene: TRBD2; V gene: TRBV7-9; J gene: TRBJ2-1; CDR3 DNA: TGTGCCAGCAGCCAGCAAGGACTAGTAACTGAGCAGTTCTTC; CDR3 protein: CASSQQGLVTEQFF
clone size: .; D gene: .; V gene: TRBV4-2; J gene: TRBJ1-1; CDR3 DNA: TGTGCCAGCAGCCAAGAGGGGGGATTTAACGTCGCGAACACTGAAGCTTTCTTT; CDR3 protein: CASSQEGGFNVANTEAFF
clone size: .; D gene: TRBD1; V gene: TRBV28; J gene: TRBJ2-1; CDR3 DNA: TGTGCCAGCAGTTCTCCGGGACAGGGGGCGCGGTATGAGCAGTTCTTC; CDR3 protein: CASSSPGQGARYEQFF
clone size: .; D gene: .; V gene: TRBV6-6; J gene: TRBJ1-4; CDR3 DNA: TGTGCCAGCAGGGCAATCGCAACTAATGAAAAACTGTTTTTT; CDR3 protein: CASRAIATNEKLFF
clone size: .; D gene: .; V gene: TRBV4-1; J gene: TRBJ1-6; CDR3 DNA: TGCGCCAGCAGCCGCCGGACAGAAAATTCACCCCTCCACTTT; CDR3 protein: CASSRRTENSPLHF
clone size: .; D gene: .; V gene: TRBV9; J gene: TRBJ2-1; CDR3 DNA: TGTGCCAGCAGCCCCCCATCGTACAATGAGCAGTTCTTC; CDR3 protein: CASSPPSYNEQFF
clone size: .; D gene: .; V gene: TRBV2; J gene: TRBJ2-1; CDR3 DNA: TGTGCCACCTCAACGGGTCACCCGAGCTCCTACAATGAGCAGTTCTTC; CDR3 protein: CATSTGHPSSYNEQFF
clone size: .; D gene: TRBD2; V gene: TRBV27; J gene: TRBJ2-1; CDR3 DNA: TGTGCCAGCAGTTTATTAGATCTAGCGGGAGCCAACAATGAGCAGTTCTTC; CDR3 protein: CASSLLDLAGANNEQFF
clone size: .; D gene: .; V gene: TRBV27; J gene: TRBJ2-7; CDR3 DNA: TGTGCCAGCAGTTTATCCGGGGCCTACGAGCAGTACTTC; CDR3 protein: CASSLSGAYEQYF
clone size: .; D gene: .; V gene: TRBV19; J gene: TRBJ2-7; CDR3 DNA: TGTGCCAGTAGTATAGATACAGACAGTATCCTCTACGAGCAGTACTTC; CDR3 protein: CASSIDTDSILYEQYF
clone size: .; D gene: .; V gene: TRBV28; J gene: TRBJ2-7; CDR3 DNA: TGTGCCAGCAGCCTTACGAGACCGCGCGGGTACGAGCAGTACTTC; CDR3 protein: CASSLTRPRGYEQYF
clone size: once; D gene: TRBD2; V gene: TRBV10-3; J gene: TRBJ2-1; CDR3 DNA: TGTGCCATCAGTTCACTAGCGGGAGGTTTAAATGAGCAGTTCTTC; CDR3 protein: CAISSLAGGLNEQFF
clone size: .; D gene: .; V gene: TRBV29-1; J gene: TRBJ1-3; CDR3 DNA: TGCAGCGTTGTTAGCCACAGCTCTGGAAACACCATATATTTT; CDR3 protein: CSVVSHSSGNTIYF
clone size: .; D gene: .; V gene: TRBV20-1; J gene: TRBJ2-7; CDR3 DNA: TGCAGTGCTAGAGAAGGCTACGAGCAGTACTTC; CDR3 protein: CSAREGYEQYF
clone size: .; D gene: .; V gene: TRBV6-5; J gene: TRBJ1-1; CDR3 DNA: TGTGCCAGCAGTTACGGGGGGAGGAGCACTGAAGCTTTCTTT; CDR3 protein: CASSYGGRSTEAFF